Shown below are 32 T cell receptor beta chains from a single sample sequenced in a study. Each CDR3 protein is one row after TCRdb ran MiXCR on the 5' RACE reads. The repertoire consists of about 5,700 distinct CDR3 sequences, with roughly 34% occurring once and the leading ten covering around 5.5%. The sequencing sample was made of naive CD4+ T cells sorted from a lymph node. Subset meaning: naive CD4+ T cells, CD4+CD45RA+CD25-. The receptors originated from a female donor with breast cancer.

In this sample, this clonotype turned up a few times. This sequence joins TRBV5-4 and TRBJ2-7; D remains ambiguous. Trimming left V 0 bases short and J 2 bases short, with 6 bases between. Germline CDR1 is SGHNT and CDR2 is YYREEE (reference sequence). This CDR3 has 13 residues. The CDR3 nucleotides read TGTGCCAGCAGCTTGGGGCGGACCTACGAGCAGTACTTC. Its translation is CASSLGRTYEQYF.

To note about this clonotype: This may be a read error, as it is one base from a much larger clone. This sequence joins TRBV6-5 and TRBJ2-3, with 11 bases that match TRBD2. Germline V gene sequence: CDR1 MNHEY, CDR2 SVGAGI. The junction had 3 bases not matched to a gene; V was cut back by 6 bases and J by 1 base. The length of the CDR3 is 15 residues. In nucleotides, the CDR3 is TGTGCCAGCAGCTTACTAGCGGGGGGCACAGATACGCAGTATTTT. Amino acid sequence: CASSLLAGGTDTQYF.

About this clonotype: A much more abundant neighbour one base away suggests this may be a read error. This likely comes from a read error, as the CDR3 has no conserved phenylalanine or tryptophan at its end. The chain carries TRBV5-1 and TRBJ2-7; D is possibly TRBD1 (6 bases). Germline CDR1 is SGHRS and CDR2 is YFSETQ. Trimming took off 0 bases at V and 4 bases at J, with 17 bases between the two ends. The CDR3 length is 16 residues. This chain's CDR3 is CASSLADSRIGYEQYS. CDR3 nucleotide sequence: TGCGCCAGCAGCTTGGCGGACAGCCGGATAGGTTACGAGCAGTACTCC.

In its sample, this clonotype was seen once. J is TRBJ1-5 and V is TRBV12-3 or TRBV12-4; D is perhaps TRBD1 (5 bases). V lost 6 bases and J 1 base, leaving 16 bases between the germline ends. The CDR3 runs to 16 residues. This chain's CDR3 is CASRNLREGSNQPQHF. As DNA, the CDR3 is TGTGCCAGCAGGAATCTCCGAGAGGGGAGCAATCAGCCCCAGCATTTT.

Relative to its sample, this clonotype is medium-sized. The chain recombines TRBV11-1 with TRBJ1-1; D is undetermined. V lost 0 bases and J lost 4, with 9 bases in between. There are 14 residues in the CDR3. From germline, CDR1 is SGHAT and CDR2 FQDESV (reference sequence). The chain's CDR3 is CASSLAHSGTEAFF. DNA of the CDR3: TGTGCCAGCAGCTTAGCGCATTCGGGCACTGAAGCTTTCTTT.

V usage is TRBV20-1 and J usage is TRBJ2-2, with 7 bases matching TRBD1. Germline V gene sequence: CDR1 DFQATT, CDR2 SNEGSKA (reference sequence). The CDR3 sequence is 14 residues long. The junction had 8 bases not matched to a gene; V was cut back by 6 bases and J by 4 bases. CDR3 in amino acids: CSAQKTGSTGELFF. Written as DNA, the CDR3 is TGCAGTGCCCAGAAGACAGGGAGCACCGGGGAGCTGTTTTTT.

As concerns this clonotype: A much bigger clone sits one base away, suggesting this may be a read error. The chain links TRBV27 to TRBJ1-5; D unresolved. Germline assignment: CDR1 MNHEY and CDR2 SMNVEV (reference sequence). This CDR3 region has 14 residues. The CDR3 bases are TGTGCCAGCAGTTCGTCCAGTGCGAATCAGCCCCAGCGTTTT. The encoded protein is CASSSSSANQPQRF.

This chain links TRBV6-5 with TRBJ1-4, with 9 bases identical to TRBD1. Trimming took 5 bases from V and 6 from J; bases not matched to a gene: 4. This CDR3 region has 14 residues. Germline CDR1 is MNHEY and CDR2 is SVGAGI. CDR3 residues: CASSVRDRDEKLFF. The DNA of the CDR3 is TGTGCCAGCAGTGTCCGGGACAGGGATGAAAAACTGTTTTTT.

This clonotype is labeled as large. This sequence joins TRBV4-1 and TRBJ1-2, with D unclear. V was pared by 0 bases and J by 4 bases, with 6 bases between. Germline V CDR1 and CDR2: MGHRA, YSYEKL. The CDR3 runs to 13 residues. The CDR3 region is CASSQDSVYGYTF. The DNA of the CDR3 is TGCGCCAGCAGCCAAGACAGCGTCTATGGCTACACCTTC.

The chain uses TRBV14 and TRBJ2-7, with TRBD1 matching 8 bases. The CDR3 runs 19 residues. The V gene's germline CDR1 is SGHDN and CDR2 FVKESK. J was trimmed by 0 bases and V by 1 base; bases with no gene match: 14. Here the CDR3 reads CASSQVWTPRQGISYEQYF. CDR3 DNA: TGTGCCAGCAGCCAAGTATGGACGCCGAGACAGGGGATCTCCTACGAGCAGTACTTC.

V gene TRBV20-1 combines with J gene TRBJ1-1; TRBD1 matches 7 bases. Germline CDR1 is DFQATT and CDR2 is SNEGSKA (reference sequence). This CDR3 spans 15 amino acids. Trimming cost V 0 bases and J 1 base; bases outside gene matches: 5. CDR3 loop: CSARDIGQANTEAFF. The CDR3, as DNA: TGCAGTGCTAGAGATATTGGACAGGCGAACACTGAAGCTTTCTTT.

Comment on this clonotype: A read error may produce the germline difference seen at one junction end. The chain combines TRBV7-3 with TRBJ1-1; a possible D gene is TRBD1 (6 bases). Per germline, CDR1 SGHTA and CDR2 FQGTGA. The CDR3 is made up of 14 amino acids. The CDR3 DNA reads TGCGCCAGCAGCTTAGTGGGGGGACAAGATGAAGCTCTCTTT. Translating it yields CASSLVGGQDEALF.

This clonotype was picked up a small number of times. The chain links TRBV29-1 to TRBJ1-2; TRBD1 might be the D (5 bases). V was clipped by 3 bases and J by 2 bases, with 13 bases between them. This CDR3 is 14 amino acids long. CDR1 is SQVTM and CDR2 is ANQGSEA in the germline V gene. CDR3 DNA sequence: TGCAGCGTTGAGAGGAACAGGTTAAACTATGGCTACACCTTC. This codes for CSVERNRLNYGYTF.

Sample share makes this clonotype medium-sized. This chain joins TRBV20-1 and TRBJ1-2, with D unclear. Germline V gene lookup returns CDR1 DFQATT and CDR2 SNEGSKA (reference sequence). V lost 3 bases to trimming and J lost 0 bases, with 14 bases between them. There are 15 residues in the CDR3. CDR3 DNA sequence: TGCAGTGCTAGTATTATGGGAGGACCTAACTATGGCTACACCTTC. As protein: CSASIMGGPNYGYTF.

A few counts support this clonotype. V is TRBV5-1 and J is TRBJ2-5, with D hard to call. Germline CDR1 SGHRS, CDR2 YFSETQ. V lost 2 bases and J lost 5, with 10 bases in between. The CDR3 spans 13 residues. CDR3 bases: TGCGCCAGCAGCTTAAACAGAATGGAGACCCAGTACTTC. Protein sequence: CASSLNRMETQYF.

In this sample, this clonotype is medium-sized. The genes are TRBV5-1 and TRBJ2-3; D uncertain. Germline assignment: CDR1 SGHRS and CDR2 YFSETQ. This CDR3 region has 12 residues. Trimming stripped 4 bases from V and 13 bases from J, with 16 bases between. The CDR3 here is CASSVDQDVKYF. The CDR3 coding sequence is TGCGCCAGCAGCGTAGACCAGGACGTAAAGTATTTT.

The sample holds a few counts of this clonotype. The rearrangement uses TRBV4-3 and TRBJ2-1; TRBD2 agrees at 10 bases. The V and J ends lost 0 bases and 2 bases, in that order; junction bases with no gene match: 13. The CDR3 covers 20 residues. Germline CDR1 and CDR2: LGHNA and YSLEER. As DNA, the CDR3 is TGCGCCAGCAGCCAAGATGGGCCTAGCGGGAGCTTTTCACCCTACAATGAGCAGTTCTTC. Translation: CASSQDGPSGSFSPYNEQFF.

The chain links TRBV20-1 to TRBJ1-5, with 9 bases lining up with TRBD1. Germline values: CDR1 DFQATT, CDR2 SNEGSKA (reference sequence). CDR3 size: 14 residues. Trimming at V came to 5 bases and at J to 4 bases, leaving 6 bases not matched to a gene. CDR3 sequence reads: CSAPPGQGNQPQHF. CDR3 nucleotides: TGCAGTGCTCCTCCGGGACAGGGTAATCAGCCCCAGCATTTT.

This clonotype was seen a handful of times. CDR3 region: CASSFRGANTGELFF. CDR3 bases: TGTGCCAGCAGCTTCCGGGGGGCTAACACCGGGGAGCTGTTTTTT. The gene calls are TRBV7-8 and TRBJ2-2; possible D gene TRBD2, 7 bases. The CDR3 has 15 residues. Germline loops: CDR1 SGHVS, CDR2 FQNEAQ. V shed 3 bases and J shed 2 bases, with 10 bases lying between them.

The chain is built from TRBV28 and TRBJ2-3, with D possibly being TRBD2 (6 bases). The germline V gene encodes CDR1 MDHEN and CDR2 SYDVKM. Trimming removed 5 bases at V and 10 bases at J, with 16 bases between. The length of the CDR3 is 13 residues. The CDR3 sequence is CASSTAGEEPQYF. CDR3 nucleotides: TGTGCCAGCAGTACGGCCGGGGAGGAGCCGCAGTATTTT.

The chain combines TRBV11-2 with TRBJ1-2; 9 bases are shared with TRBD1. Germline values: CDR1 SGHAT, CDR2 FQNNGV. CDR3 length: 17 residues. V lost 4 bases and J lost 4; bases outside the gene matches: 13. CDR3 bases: TGTGCCAGCAGCTCCCCACCCCCGGGACAGGGAGGCTATGGCTACACCTTC. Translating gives CASSSPPPGQGGYGYTF.

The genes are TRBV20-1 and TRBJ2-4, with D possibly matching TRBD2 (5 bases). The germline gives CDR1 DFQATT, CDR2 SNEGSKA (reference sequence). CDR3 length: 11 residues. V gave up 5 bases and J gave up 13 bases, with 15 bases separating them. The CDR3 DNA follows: TGCAGTGCTGTCAGGTCCGGGGAACAGTACTTC. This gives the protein CSAVRSGEQYF.

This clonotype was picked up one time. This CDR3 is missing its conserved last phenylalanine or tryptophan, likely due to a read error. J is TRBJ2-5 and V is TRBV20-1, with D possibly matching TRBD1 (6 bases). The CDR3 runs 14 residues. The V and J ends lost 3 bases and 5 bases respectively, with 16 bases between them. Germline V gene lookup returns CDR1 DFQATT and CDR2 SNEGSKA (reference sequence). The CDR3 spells CSARQQGHWETQYL. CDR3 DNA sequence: TGCAGTGCTAGGCAACAGGGTCACTGGGAGACCCAGTACCTC.

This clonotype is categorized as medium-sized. CDR3 DNA sequence: TGTGCCAGCAGTTTATCAGGGTTGGGCACTGAAGCTTTCTTT. It encodes CASSLSGLGTEAFF. The chain uses TRBV12-3 or TRBV12-4 and TRBJ1-1; the D gene is possibly TRBD1 (5 bases). The CDR3 sequence is 14 residues long. The V end lost 2 bases, the J end lost 4 bases, and 11 bases lay between the germline ends.

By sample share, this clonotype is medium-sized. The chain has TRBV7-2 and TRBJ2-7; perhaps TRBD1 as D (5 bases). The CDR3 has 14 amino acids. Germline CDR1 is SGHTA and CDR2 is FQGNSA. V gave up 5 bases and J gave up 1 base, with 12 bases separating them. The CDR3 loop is CASSPKPGSYEQYF. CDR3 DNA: TGTGCCAGCAGCCCTAAGCCAGGGTCCTACGAGCAGTACTTC.

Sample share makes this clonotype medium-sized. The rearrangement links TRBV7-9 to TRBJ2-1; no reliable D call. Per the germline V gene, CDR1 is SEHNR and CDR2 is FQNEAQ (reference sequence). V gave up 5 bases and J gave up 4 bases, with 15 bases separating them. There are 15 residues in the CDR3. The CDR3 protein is CASSPRVAPYNEQFF. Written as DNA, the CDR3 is TGTGCCAGCAGCCCAAGGGTAGCACCATACAATGAGCAGTTCTTC.

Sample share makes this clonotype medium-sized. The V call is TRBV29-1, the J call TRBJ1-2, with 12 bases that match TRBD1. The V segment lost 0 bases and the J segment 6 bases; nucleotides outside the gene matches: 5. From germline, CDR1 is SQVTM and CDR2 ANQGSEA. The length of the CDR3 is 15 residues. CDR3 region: CSVEDVGTGGDGYTF. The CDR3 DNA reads TGCAGCGTTGAAGATGTTGGGACAGGGGGCGATGGCTACACCTTC.

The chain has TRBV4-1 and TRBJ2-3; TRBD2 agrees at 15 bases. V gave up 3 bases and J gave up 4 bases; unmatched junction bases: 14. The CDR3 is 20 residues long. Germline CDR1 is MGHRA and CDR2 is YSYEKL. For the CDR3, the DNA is TGCGCCAGCAGCCACCTTGGACTAGCGGGAGGGCCGAGGATGTCAGATACGCAGTATTTT. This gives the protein CASSHLGLAGGPRMSDTQYF.

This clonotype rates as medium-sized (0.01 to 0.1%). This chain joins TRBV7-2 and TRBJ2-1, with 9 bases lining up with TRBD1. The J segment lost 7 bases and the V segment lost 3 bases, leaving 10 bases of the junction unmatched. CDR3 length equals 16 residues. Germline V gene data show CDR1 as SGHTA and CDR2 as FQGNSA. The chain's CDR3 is CASSFPTGGAENEQFF. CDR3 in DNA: TGTGCCAGCAGCTTTCCTACAGGGGGCGCGGAAAATGAGCAGTTCTTC.

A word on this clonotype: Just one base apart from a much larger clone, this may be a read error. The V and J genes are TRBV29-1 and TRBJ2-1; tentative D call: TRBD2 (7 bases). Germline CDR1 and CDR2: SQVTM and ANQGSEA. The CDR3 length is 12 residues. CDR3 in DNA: TGCAGTGTTGGACGGGGGGACAATGAGCAGTCCTTC. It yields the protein CSVGRGDNEQSF.

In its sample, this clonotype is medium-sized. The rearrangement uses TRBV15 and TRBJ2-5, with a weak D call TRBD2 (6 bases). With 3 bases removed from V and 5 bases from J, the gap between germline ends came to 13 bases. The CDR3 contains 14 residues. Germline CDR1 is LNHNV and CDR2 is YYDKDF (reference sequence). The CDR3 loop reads CATSRRAGFETQYF. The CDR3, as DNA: TGTGCCACCAGCAGGAGGGCGGGATTTGAGACCCAGTACTTC.

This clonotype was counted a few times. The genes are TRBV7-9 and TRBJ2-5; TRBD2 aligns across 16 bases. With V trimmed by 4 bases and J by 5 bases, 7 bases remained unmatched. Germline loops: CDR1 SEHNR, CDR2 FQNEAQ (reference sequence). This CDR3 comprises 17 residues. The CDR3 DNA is TGTGCCAGCAGCTCTCCGGGACTAGCGGGAGGGCCTGAGACCCAGTACTTC. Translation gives CASSSPGLAGGPETQYF.